This TCR beta chain was captured in a study of cytomegalovirus exposure and HLA in healthy donors. Amplification used 60 Vbeta primers and 13 Jbeta primers. This table comes from immunoSEQ multiplex PCR, and its TCRdb copy is limited to in-frame clones, with some not included. The sample contains 110,000 to 150,000 clones, about 78% of which appear only once. Per germline, CDR1 WNHNN and CDR2 SYGVQD (reference sequence). V lost 4 bases, J lost 4 bases, and 9 bases stayed unmatched. CDR3 length: 15 residues. Worth noting for this clone: Antigen specificity is unknown.

Study outcomes and limitations: Both high specificity and high sensitivity reportedly marked the classifier's diagnosis of cytomegalovirus status. In a later analysis, TCR association rates varied by HLA locus: DRB1 most, HLA-C fewest.

The clonotype comes from a man aged 18 to 29 in good health and CMV-seronegative. Sequencing input: PBMCs. The chain combines TRBV10-1 with TRBJ2-5; 7 nucleotides align to TRBD2. CDR3 residues: CASSVGGGGGETQYF. The DNA for the CDR3 is TGCGCCAGCAGTGTTGGGGGAGGCGGGGGAGAGACCCAGTACTTC.